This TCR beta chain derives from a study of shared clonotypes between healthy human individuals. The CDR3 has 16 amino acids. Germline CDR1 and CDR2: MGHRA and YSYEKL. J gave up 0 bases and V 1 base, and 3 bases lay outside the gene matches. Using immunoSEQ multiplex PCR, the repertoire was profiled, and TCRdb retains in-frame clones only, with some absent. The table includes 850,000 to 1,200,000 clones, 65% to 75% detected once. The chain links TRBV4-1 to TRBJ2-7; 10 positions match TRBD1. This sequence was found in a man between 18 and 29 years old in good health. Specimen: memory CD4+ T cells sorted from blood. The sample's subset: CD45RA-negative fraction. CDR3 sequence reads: CASSQAGQGGSYEQYF. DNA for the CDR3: TGCGCCAGCAGCCAAGCCGGACAGGGGGGCTCCTACGAGCAGTACTTC.